These 23 T cell receptor beta chains were all obtained from the same sample, sequenced in a study of T cell repertoires in cytomegalovirus infection. A single record per CDR3 protein comes from TCRdb applying MiXCR to the reads. The sample yields 310,000 or so distinct CDR3 sequences, approximately 8.9% seen once. Sample: PBMCs. Receptor source: a human donor in good health (CMV status not recorded). Some clones in this sample may be carry-over from other donors' samples.

This clonotype was observed at least ten times. V usage is TRBV5-6 and J usage is TRBJ2-7; the D gene is possibly TRBD1 (6 bases). Trimming shortened V by 5 bases and J by 2 bases, and 17 bases separated the two germline ends. CDR1 SGHDT and CDR2 YYEEEE come from the germline V gene. This CDR3 has 15 amino acids. The chain's CDR3 is CASSSRDTGTYEQYF. DNA for the CDR3: TGTGCCAGCAGTTCCAGGGACACTGGAACCTACGAGCAGTACTTC.

At least ten counts were recorded for this clonotype. The CDR3 loop is CASSVPLGATNTEAFF. The CDR3 nucleotides are TGTGCCAGCAGCGTCCCGCTGGGGGCGACGAACACTGAAGCTTTCTTT. The chain links TRBV2 to TRBJ1-1; weak D call: TRBD1 (6 bases). This CDR3 has 16 residues. Trimming cost V 6 bases and J 1 base, with 18 bases left between them. Germline values: CDR1 SNHLY, CDR2 FYNNEI.

This clonotype was seen at least ten times. V gene TRBV7-8 combines with J gene TRBJ2-7, with TRBD2 matching over 12 bases. Germline CDR1 is SGHVS and CDR2 is FQNEAQ. The CDR3 length is 16 residues. V shed 5 bases, J shed 4 bases, and the junction held 9 bases outside the gene matches. CDR3: CASSTGRLAGAYEQYF. The CDR3 DNA sequence: TGTGCCAGCAGCACCGGTAGACTAGCGGGGGCGTACGAGCAGTACTTC.

The sample holds many counts of this clonotype. The rearrangement uses TRBV28 and TRBJ2-7; TRBD1 or TRBD2 may be the D gene (5 bases each). Deletions cut 5 bases from V and 3 bases from J, with 17 bases between. CDR3 length: 15 residues. Germline V CDR1 and CDR2: MDHEN, SYDVKM. The CDR3 is CASSPRGPILYEQYV. The CDR3 DNA follows: TGTGCCAGCAGTCCGAGGGGCCCCATCCTCTACGAGCAGTACGTC.

CDR3 sequence: CASSSVVNYGYTF. CDR3 nucleotide sequence: TGTGCCAGCAGTTCCGTGGTCAACTATGGCTACACCTTC. The chain carries TRBV14 and TRBJ1-2, with D unclear. The V end lost 6 bases, the J end lost 2 bases, and 10 bases lay between the germline ends. This CDR3 region has 13 residues. Germline CDR1 is SGHDN and CDR2 is FVKESK.

In this sample, this clonotype turned up a few times. The junction shows a germline mismatch at one end, possibly a read error. The chain recombines TRBV7-9 with TRBJ2-6; unclear D gene. CDR1 and CDR2 from the germline V gene are SEHNR and FQNEAQ (reference sequence). This CDR3 contains 18 residues. The CDR3 sequence: CASSLEPVGDSGANVLTF. The DNA for the CDR3 is TGTGCTAGCAGCTTAGAGCCGGTAGGAGACTCTGGGGCCAACGTCCTGACTTTC.

This clonotype was detected only a few times. The J gene is TRBJ2-7, the V gene TRBV7-9; 7 bases are a match to TRBD2. J gave up 5 bases and V 0 bases, and 7 bases lay outside the gene matches. Germline V gives CDR1 SEHNR, CDR2 FQNEAQ (reference sequence). There are 15 residues in the CDR3. The CDR3 DNA reads TGTGCCAGCAGCTTAGCCGGCGGGGGATTGGACGAGCAGTACTTC. As protein: CASSLAGGGLDEQYF.

This clonotype was counted many times. This chain uses TRBV6-1 with TRBJ1-3, with D perhaps matching TRBD1 (6 bases). Germline assignment: CDR1 MNHNS and CDR2 SASEGT. This CDR3 spans 14 amino acids. The V end was cut by 6 bases, the J end by 4 bases, with 13 bases between. The CDR3 spells CASRPGQNGNTIYF. CDR3 coding DNA: TGTGCCAGCAGACCAGGACAGAACGGAAACACCATATATTTT.

This clonotype was found many times. J is TRBJ2-2 and V is TRBV7-8; D remains ambiguous. V was cut by 2 bases and J by 1 base, with 11 bases left in between. Germline assignment: CDR1 SGHVS and CDR2 FQNEAQ. The CDR3 spans 16 residues. Here the CDR3 DNA reads TGTGCCAGCAGCTTAAATTGGTGGGGGAACACCGGGGAGCTGTTTTTT. Translation gives CASSLNWWGNTGELFF.

This clonotype occurred many times. The chain links TRBV25-1 to TRBJ1-2, with 9 bases matching TRBD1. Germline assignment: CDR1 MGHDK and CDR2 SYGVNS. The junction had 5 bases not matched to a gene; V was cut back by 5 bases and J by 4 bases. The CDR3 is made up of 14 amino acids. CDR3 DNA sequence: TGTGCCAGCAGTCGGGACAGGGCGAGCTATGGCTACACCTTC. Translation: CASSRDRASYGYTF.

The chain employs TRBV3-1 and TRBJ2-3; tentative D call: TRBD2 (6 bases). V gave up 4 bases and J gave up 6 bases, with 17 bases separating them. CDR3 length: 15 residues. CDR1 and CDR2 from the germline V gene are LGHDT and YNNKEL (reference sequence). CDR3 coding DNA: TGTGCCAGCAGCCCGACATGGAGGGAGGTGGATACGCAGTATTTT. It specifies CASSPTWREVDTQYF.

This clonotype was counted many times. The J gene is TRBJ1-1, the V gene TRBV29-1; D might be TRBD1 (6 bases). The CDR3 consists of 12 residues. Trimming left V 7 bases short and J 7 bases short, with 16 bases between. Germline V lookup: CDR1 SQVTM, CDR2 ANQGSEA. In DNA, the CDR3 is TGCAGCGGGAGCGCAGGGGCGGGTGAAGCTTTCTTT. Translated, it gives CSGSAGAGEAFF.

This clonotype was observed at least ten times. The chain combines TRBV7-8 with TRBJ2-7, with TRBD1 as a possible D gene (6 bases). V lost 6 bases to trimming and J lost 6 bases, with 18 bases between them. Germline CDR1 and CDR2: SGHVS and FQNEAQ. This CDR3 contains 14 residues. In nucleotides, the CDR3 is TGTGCCAGCAGGCTAACAGGGATGATCGGCGAGCAGTACTTC. Translating it yields CASRLTGMIGEQYF.

This clonotype was recorded many times. The chain uses TRBV7-2 and TRBJ2-3, with D perhaps matching TRBD1 (5 bases). Trimming took 4 bases from V and 4 from J, leaving 15 bases between them. CDR1 and CDR2 (germline): SGHTA, FQGNSA. This CDR3 is built from 15 residues. The CDR3 DNA is TGTGCCAGCAGCTCTCCCCTAGGGGTTGCAGATACGCAGTATTTT. Its translation is CASSSPLGVADTQYF.

The rearrangement joins TRBV7-9 to TRBJ2-5, with no clear D. V lost 3 bases, J lost 1 base, and 6 bases lay in between. Germline CDR1 reads SEHNR; CDR2 reads FQNEAQ (reference sequence). This CDR3 is 13 amino acids long. CDR3 sequence: CASSFTAQETQYF. The CDR3 DNA is TGTGCCAGCAGCTTCACAGCCCAAGAGACCCAGTACTTC. The entire variable domain, with the rest obtained from reference TRBV7-9 and TRBJ2-5, is as follows: DTGVSQNPRHKITKRGQNVTFRCDPISEHNRLYWYRQTLGQGPEFLTYFQNEAQLEKSRLLSDRFSAERPKGSFSTLEIQRTEQGDSAMYLCASSFTAQETQYFGPGTRLLVL.

Many counts were recorded for this clonotype. The CDR3 here is CASSQYRGTYEQYV. The CDR3 DNA sequence: TGTGCCAGCAGTCAGTACAGGGGGACCTACGAGCAGTACGTC. This sequence joins TRBV11-2 and TRBJ2-7; 8 nucleotides line up with TRBD1. Germline assignment: CDR1 SGHAT and CDR2 FQNNGV. This CDR3 is built from 14 residues. J lost 2 bases, V lost 6 bases, and 6 bases had no gene match.

This clonotype was recorded at least ten times. The chain uses TRBV2 and TRBJ2-5; 9 nucleotides line up with TRBD2. J was trimmed by 3 bases and V by 1 base; bases with no gene match: 9. The length of the CDR3 is 17 residues. Per the germline V gene, CDR1 is SNHLY and CDR2 is FYNNEI. The CDR3 reads CASSEDSGGILKETQYF. The CDR3 nucleotides are TGTGCCAGCAGTGAAGATAGCGGGGGAATCTTAAAAGAGACCCAGTACTTC.

This clonotype was seen repeatedly, ten times or more. CDR3: CASSDSTGGANVLTF. The CDR3 DNA sequence: TGTGCCAGCAGTGACTCGACAGGTGGGGCCAACGTCCTGACTTTC. This chain joins TRBV6-4 and TRBJ2-6, with a weak D call TRBD1 (6 bases). Between the trimmed V and J ends, which lost 0 bases and 3 bases, there was a span of 6 bases. In germline, CDR1 is MRHNA, CDR2 SNTAGT. The CDR3 loop spans 15 amino acids.

The sample holds many counts of this clonotype. The gene calls are TRBV7-2 and TRBJ1-5, with no clear D. Deletions cut 5 bases from V and 3 bases from J, with 20 bases between. The CDR3 length is 17 residues. Per germline, CDR1 SGHTA and CDR2 FQGNSA. The CDR3 protein is CASSPFPQETDNQPQHF. CDR3 nucleotides: TGTGCCAGCAGCCCTTTCCCCCAGGAGACCGACAATCAGCCCCAGCATTTT.

This chain links TRBV15 with TRBJ1-2; D gene unclear. Trimming pared 5 bases from V and 5 bases from J, leaving 24 bases between. CDR3 length: 17 amino acids. Germline loops: CDR1 LNHNV, CDR2 YYDKDF (reference sequence). The CDR3 bases are TGTGCCACCAGCCGACGTCTTGGTTCTGGTCGGATATATGGCTACACCTTC. This translates into CATSRRLGSGRIYGYTF.

The chain is built from TRBV29-1 and TRBJ2-3; TRBD2 matches 8 bases. The V gene end was trimmed by 0 bases and the J gene end by 5 bases; junction bases not matched to a gene: 7. This CDR3 spans 15 amino acids. Germline V gene lookup returns CDR1 SQVTM and CDR2 ANQGSEA. The DNA for the CDR3 is TGCAGCGTTGAAGACCCTAACGGGGGGGGAGATACGCAGTATTTT. Translation gives CSVEDPNGGGDTQYF.

In this sample, this clonotype turned up many times. V usage is TRBV5-1 and J usage is TRBJ2-3, with D maybe TRBD2 (5 bases). The CDR3 has 14 amino acids. The germline V and J ends were trimmed by 6 bases and 2 bases, with 13 bases remaining between them. Germline values: CDR1 SGHRS, CDR2 YFSETQ. As DNA, the CDR3 is TGCGCCAGCAAGGGTGCTAGCCCCACAGATACGCAGTATTTT. Translated, it gives CASKGASPTDTQYF.

In this sample, this clonotype turned up a few times. This sequence joins TRBV5-1 and TRBJ1-5; D perhaps matches TRBD1 (6 bases). The CDR3 is made up of 14 amino acids. CDR1 SGHRS and CDR2 YFSETQ come from the germline V gene. V was trimmed by 5 bases and J by 7 bases, leaving 16 bases between them. The CDR3 sequence: CASRPSGDGQPQHF. The CDR3 DNA reads TGCGCCAGCAGGCCCTCAGGGGACGGACAGCCCCAGCATTTT.